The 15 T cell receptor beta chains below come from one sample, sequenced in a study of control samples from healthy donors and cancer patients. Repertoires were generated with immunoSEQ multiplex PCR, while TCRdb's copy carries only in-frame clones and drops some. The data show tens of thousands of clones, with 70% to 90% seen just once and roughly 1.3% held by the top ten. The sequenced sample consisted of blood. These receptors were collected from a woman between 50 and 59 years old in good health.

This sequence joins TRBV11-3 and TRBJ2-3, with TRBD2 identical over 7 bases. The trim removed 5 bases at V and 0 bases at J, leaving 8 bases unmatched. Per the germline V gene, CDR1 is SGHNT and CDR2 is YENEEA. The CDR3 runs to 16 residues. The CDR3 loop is CASSDGGGPSTDTQYF. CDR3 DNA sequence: TGTGCCAGCAGCGACGGGGGAGGGCCGAGCACAGATACGCAGTATTTT. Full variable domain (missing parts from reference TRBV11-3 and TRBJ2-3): EAGVVQSPRYKIIEKKQPVAFWCNPISGHNTLYWYLQNLGQGPELLIRYENEEAVDDSQLPKDRFSAERLKGVDSTLKIQPAELGDSAVYLCASSDGGGPSTDTQYFGPGTRLTVL.

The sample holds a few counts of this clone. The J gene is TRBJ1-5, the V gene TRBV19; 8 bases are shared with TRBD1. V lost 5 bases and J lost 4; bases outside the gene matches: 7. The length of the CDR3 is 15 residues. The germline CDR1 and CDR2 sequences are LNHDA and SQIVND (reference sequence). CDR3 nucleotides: TGTGCCAGTAGTCTACGGACAGGGCCTAATCAGCCCCAGCATTTT. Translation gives CASSLRTGPNQPQHF.

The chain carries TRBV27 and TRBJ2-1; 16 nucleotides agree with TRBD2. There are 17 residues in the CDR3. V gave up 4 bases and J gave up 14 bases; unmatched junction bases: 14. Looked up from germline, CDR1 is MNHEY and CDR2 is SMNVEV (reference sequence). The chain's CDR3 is CASSSLSGTSGRAREFF. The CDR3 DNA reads TGTGCCAGCAGTTCACTATCCGGGACTAGCGGGAGGGCACGGGAGTTCTTC.

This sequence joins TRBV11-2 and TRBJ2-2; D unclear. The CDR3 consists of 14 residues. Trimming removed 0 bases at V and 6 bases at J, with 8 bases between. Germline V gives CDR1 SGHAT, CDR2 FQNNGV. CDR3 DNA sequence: TGTGCCAGCAGCTTAGAGAGTGGGGCCGGGGAGCTGTTTTTT. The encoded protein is CASSLESGAGELFF.

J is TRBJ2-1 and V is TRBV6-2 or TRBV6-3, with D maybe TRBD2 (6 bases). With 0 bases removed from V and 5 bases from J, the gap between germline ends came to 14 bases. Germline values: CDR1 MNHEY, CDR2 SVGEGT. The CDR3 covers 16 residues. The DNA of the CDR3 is TGTGCCAGCAGTTACTCCTGGCGGGGTAGCCACAATGAGCAGTTCTTC. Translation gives CASSYSWRGSHNEQFF.

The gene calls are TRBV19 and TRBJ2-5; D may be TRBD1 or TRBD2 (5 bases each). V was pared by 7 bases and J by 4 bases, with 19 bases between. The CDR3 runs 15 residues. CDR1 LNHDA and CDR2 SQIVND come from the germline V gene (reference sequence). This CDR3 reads CASMDPGRGAETQYF. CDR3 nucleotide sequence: TGTGCCAGTATGGATCCGGGAAGGGGAGCAGAGACCCAGTACTTC.

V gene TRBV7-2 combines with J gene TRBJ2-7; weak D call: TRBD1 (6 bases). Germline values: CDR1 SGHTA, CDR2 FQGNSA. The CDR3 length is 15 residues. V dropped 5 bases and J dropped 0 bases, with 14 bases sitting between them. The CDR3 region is CASSGDRRPSYEQYF. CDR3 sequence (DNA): TGTGCCAGCAGCGGCGACAGGCGACCCTCCTACGAGCAGTACTTC.

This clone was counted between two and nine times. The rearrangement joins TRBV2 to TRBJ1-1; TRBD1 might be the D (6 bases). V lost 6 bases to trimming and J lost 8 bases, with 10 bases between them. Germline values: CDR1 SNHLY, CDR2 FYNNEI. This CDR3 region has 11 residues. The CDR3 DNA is TGTGCCAGCAGACAGGGTGTAGAAGCTTTCTTT. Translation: CASRQGVEAFF.

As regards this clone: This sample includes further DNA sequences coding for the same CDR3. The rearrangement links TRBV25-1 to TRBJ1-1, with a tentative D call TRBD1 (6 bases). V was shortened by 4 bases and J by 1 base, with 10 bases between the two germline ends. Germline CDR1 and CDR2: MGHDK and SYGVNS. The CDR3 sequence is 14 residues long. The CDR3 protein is CASSALQGNTEAFF. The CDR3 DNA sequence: TGTGCCAGCAGTGCATTACAGGGGAACACTGAAGCTTTCTTT.

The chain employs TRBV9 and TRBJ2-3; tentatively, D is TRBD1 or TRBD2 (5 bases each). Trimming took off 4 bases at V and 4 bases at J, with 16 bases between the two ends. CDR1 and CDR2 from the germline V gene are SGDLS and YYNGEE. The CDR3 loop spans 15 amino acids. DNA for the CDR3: TGTGCCAGCAGCTCTTCGGGACCCCTTGCAGATACGCAGTATTTT. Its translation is CASSSSGPLADTQYF.

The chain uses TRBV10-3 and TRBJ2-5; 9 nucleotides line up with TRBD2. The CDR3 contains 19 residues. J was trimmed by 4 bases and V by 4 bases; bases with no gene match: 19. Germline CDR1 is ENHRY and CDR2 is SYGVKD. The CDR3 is CAISGADPSGELVLETQYF. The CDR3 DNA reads TGTGCCATCAGTGGGGCAGACCCTAGCGGGGAGCTTGTGTTAGAGACCCAGTACTTC.

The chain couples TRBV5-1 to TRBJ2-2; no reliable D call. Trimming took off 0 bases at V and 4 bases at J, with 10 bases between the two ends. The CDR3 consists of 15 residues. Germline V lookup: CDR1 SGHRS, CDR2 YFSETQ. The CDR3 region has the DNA TGCGCCAGCAGCTTGGAAGCGAGAGGCACCGGGGAGCTGTTTTTT. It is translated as CASSLEARGTGELFF.

The CDR3 DNA reads TGTGCCAGCAGTTTAGGACAGGGGGGATATGAGCAGTTCTTC. Amino acids: CASSLGQGGYEQFF. The chain employs TRBV6-6 and TRBJ2-1; 10 bases line up with TRBD1. The CDR3 runs to 14 residues. Germline trimming cut 4 bases from V and 8 bases from J; bases unmatched to any gene: 5. Germline V gene lookup returns CDR1 MNHNY and CDR2 SVGAGI (reference sequence).

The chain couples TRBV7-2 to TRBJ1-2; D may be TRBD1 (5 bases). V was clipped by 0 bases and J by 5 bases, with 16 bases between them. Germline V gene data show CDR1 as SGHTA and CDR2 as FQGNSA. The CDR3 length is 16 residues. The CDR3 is CASSLAAGLGSYGYTF. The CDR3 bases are TGTGCCAGCAGCTTAGCGGCAGGGCTCGGCTCTTATGGCTACACCTTC.

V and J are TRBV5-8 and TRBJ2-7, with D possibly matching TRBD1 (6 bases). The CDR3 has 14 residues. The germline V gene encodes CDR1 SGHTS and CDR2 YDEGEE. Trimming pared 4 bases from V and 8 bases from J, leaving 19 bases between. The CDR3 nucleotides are TGTGCCAGCAGCCTGGGACAACCCGAGAGCAAGCAGTACTTC. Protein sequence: CASSLGQPESKQYF.